The 30 T cell receptor beta chains listed next were all sequenced from one sample in a study of T cell responses to AZD1222 COVID-19 vaccine. Sequencing was performed with immunoSEQ multiplex PCR; in TCRdb, only in-frame clones are kept and a portion is missing. The table records approximately 110,000 clones, 92% of them present only once. The source material was peripheral blood, sampled 28 days after the second AZD1222 dose. The receptors were gathered from an adult who received the AZD1222 COVID-19 vaccine.

The chain has TRBV28 and TRBJ2-5; 10 bases are shared with TRBD1. Germline assignment: CDR1 MDHEN and CDR2 SYDVKM. V gave up 3 bases and J gave up 5 bases; unmatched junction bases: 9. The CDR3 extends over 16 amino acids. For the CDR3, the DNA is TGTGCCAGCAGTTTCCCCCGGGACAGGGGCGGGGAGACCCAGTACTTC. Its translation is CASSFPRDRGGETQYF. The variable domain in full, completed from reference TRBV28 and TRBJ2-5, reads DVKVTQSSRYLVKRTGEKVFLECVQDMDHENMFWYRQDPGLGLRLIYFSYDVKMKEKGDIPEGYSVSREKKERFSLILESASTNQTSMYLCASSFPRDRGGETQYFGPGTRLLVL.

This clone appeared a single time. The chain joins TRBV9 to TRBJ2-2; a possible D gene is TRBD2 (6 bases). Per germline, CDR1 SGDLS and CDR2 YYNGEE. The CDR3 extends over 16 amino acids. With 3 bases removed from V and 5 bases from J, the gap between germline ends came to 17 bases. The CDR3 protein is CASSAELTSRTGELFF. The CDR3 DNA reads as TGTGCCAGCAGCGCAGAACTGACTAGTAGGACCGGGGAGCTGTTTTTT.

The chain carries TRBV10-2 and TRBJ1-1; tentatively, D is TRBD1 (6 bases). This CDR3 is built from 13 residues. Trimming cost V 5 bases and J 1 base, with 8 bases left between them. CDR1 and CDR2 (germline): WSHSY, SAAADI. The CDR3 sequence: CASSPGANTEAFF. Here the CDR3 DNA reads TGCGCCAGCAGTCCGGGGGCGAACACTGAAGCTTTCTTT.

This clone was found once. This chain joins TRBV29-1 and TRBJ2-3; D gene ambiguous. The V end lost 4 bases, the J end lost 3 bases, and 17 bases lay between the germline ends. Germline CDR1 and CDR2: SQVTM and ANQGSEA. The CDR3 is made up of 15 amino acids. The CDR3 sequence is CSVVFYVGPTDTQYF. The CDR3 bases are TGCAGCGTTGTCTTCTACGTCGGGCCAACAGATACGCAGTATTTT.

This chain links TRBV9 with TRBJ1-2; D unclear. The V and J ends lost 3 bases and 8 bases respectively, with 14 bases between them. There are 13 residues in the CDR3. Germline V gene lookup returns CDR1 SGDLS and CDR2 YYNGEE. In DNA, the CDR3 is TGTGCCAGCAGCGCTCGAGCTCGAGGAGGCTACACCTTC. This sequence encodes CASSARARGGYTF.

This chain joins TRBV10-3 and TRBJ1-2; no clear D gene. Per germline, CDR1 ENHRY and CDR2 SYGVKD. There are 14 residues in the CDR3. Trimming took off 4 bases at V and 7 bases at J, with 16 bases between the two ends. For the CDR3, the DNA is TGTGCCATCAGTGTCGAGGGAAAGGAGGGTGGCTACACCTTC. It codes for CAISVEGKEGGYTF.

The rearrangement links TRBV7-2 to TRBJ2-2; D gene ambiguous. The ends were cut back, 5 bases at V and 2 bases at J, with 3 bases in the middle. Germline CDR1 SGHTA, CDR2 FQGNSA. The CDR3 extends over 12 amino acids. CDR3 amino acids: CASSRNTGELFF. The DNA for the CDR3 is TGTGCCAGCAGCCGTAACACCGGGGAGCTGTTTTTT.

V and J are TRBV5-4 and TRBJ1-4; unclear D gene. This CDR3 contains 14 residues. Per the germline V gene, CDR1 is SGHNT and CDR2 is YYREEE (reference sequence). The V and J ends lost 0 bases and 3 bases respectively, with 6 bases between them. The CDR3 loop reads CASSLDRANEKLFF. In DNA, the CDR3 is TGTGCCAGCAGCTTGGATAGGGCTAATGAAAAACTGTTTTTT.

There are a few counts of this clone. V and J are TRBV9 and TRBJ2-1; perhaps TRBD2 as D (6 bases). Germline V CDR1 and CDR2: SGDLS, YYNGEE. The CDR3 is made up of 17 amino acids. Trimming stripped 4 bases from V and 9 bases from J, with 26 bases between. The CDR3 region has the DNA TGTGCCAGCAGCCAATTCTCCGGGACTTACACATTTGGTGAGCAGTTCTTC. Amino acids: CASSQFSGTYTFGEQFF.

This chain connects TRBV7-2 to TRBJ1-1; 8 bases agree with TRBD1. The germline CDR1 and CDR2 sequences are SGHTA and FQGNSA. CDR3 size: 15 residues. V lost 5 bases, J lost 1 base, and 6 bases stayed unmatched. For the CDR3, the DNA is TGTGCCAGCAGCACAAAGGACAGGGAGAACACTGAAGCTTTCTTT. Translated: CASSTKDRENTEAFF.

This chain links TRBV29-1 with TRBJ2-3; perhaps TRBD1 as D (7 bases). Germline V CDR1 and CDR2: SQVTM, ANQGSEA. This CDR3 has 13 residues. V was pared by 4 bases and J by 2 bases, with 10 bases between. The CDR3 spells CSVGQGLTDTQYF. In DNA form, the CDR3 reads TGCAGCGTTGGACAGGGACTCACAGATACGCAGTATTTT.

The chain links TRBV28 to TRBJ1-1; perhaps TRBD1 as D (5 bases). CDR3 length: 16 amino acids. Germline loops: CDR1 MDHEN, CDR2 SYDVKM. The germline V and J ends were trimmed by 3 bases and 4 bases, with 18 bases remaining between them. CDR3 protein: CASSFRQGGGGTEAFF. The CDR3 bases are TGTGCCAGCAGTTTCCGACAAGGTGGGGGAGGCACTGAAGCTTTCTTT.

CDR3: CASSLDGYGYTF. CDR3 nucleotides: TGTGCCAGCAGCTTAGACGGCTATGGCTACACCTTC. The rearrangement uses TRBV7-6 and TRBJ1-2; D ambiguous. The CDR3 has 12 residues. With 1 base removed from V and 4 bases from J, the gap between germline ends came to 4 bases. Germline V gene sequence: CDR1 SGHVS, CDR2 FNYEAQ.

The V call is TRBV24-1, the J call TRBJ2-5, with 7 bases that match TRBD1. CDR1 KGHDR and CDR2 SFDVKD come from the germline V gene. J lost 3 bases, V lost 0 bases, and 3 bases had no gene match. The CDR3 has 15 residues. The CDR3 coding sequence is TGTGCCACCAGTGATTTGTCCAGGGGGAAAGAGACCCAGTACTTC. Protein product: CATSDLSRGKETQYF.

The V call is TRBV11-2, the J call TRBJ2-5; no clear D. The germline V gene has CDR1 SGHAT and CDR2 FQNNGV. This CDR3 is built from 13 residues. The V gene lost 1 base and the J gene lost 5 bases, with 8 bases spanning the gap. In DNA form, the CDR3 reads TGTGCCAGCAGCTTAGGTTTGGTCGAGACCCAGTACTTC. Its protein is CASSLGLVETQYF.

The chain uses TRBV29-1 and TRBJ2-3; 7 bases map to TRBD1. V gave up 7 bases and J gave up 6 bases; unmatched junction bases: 13. CDR1 is SQVTM, CDR2 ANQGSEA, per germline. CDR3 length: 14 amino acids. In DNA, the CDR3 is TGCAGCGACCTCCGGGACAGCTCGGTTGATACGCAGTATTTT. Translation gives CSDLRDSSVDTQYF.

The chain recombines TRBV6-5 with TRBJ1-3, with 7 positions matching TRBD1. Germline CDR1 reads MNHEY; CDR2 reads SVGAGI. V gave up 6 bases and J gave up 2 bases; unmatched junction bases: 7. The CDR3 consists of 15 residues. CDR3 amino acids: CASRPTGTAGNTIYF. Written as DNA, the CDR3 is TGTGCCAGCAGACCAACCGGGACAGCTGGAAACACCATATATTTT.

By sample fraction, this clone is medium-sized. The chain is built from TRBV4-2 and TRBJ2-7; D perhaps matches TRBD1 (6 bases). Germline lookup yields CDR1 LGHNA and CDR2 YNFKEQ. Trimming took 1 base from V and 0 from J, leaving 16 bases between them. The CDR3 totals 17 residues. For the CDR3, the DNA is TGTGCCAGCAGCCAAGGGAAGTCAGGGGTCGTCTCCTACGAGCAGTACTTC. It yields the protein CASSQGKSGVVSYEQYF.

This chain uses TRBV29-1 with TRBJ2-7; TRBD2 is a possible D gene (7 bases). The germline V gene has CDR1 SQVTM and CDR2 ANQGSEA. CDR3 length: 11 residues. V lost 8 bases and J 5 bases, leaving 13 bases between the germline ends. The DNA of the CDR3 is TGCAGCACCGGGGGGCCCAACGAGCAGTACTTC. This gives the protein CSTGGPNEQYF.

V gene TRBV28 combines with J gene TRBJ1-5, with TRBD1 matching 9 bases. This CDR3 spans 15 amino acids. The V and J ends lost 3 bases and 9 bases, in that order; junction bases with no gene match: 9. The germline V gene encodes CDR1 MDHEN and CDR2 SYDVKM. In DNA form, the CDR3 reads TGTGCCAGCAGTTTGACCCAAAACAGGGGGCTGCCCCAGCATTTT. Residues: CASSLTQNRGLPQHF.

Only a few counts were recorded for this clone. This chain joins TRBV11-2 and TRBJ2-1, with D uncertain. V was shortened by 4 bases and J by 4 bases, with 11 bases between the two germline ends. The germline V gene encodes CDR1 SGHAT and CDR2 FQNNGV. The CDR3 is 14 residues long. In DNA, the CDR3 is TGTGCCAGCAGCTCTCTAATCGGGTACAATGAGCAGTTCTTC. As protein: CASSSLIGYNEQFF. Looking up the rest from reference TRBV11-2 and TRBJ2-1 gives the full variable domain: EAGVAQSPRYKIIEKRQSVAFWCNPISGHATLYWYQQILGQGPKLLIQFQNNGVVDDSQLPKDRFSAERLKGVDSTLKIQPAKLEDSAVYLCASSSLIGYNEQFFGPGTRLTVL.

V gene TRBV2 combines with J gene TRBJ1-2; D is unclear. The ends were cut back, 4 bases at V and 8 bases at J, with 14 bases in the middle. The CDR3 is made up of 13 amino acids. The germline gives CDR1 SNHLY, CDR2 FYNNEI. CDR3 residues: CASSVGPLVGYTF. The CDR3 bases are TGTGCCAGCAGTGTAGGGCCGTTAGTAGGCTACACCTTC.

This clone has a single count. CDR3 sequence reads: CASSEYGEDEQYF. DNA for the CDR3: TGTGCCAGCAGTGAATATGGGGAAGACGAGCAGTACTTC. The rearrangement uses TRBV25-1 and TRBJ2-7; D is unresolved. The germline gives CDR1 MGHDK, CDR2 SYGVNS. This CDR3 has 13 amino acids. V was trimmed by 0 bases and J by 5 bases, leaving 8 bases between them.

This clone occurred a few times. The gene calls are TRBV5-6 and TRBJ1-2; a weak D match, TRBD1 (5 bases). Trimming stripped 5 bases from V and 5 bases from J, with 10 bases between. This CDR3 spans 12 amino acids. Germline assignment: CDR1 SGHDT and CDR2 YYEEEE. CDR3 coding DNA: TGTGCCAGCAGTGGGACGGGGTATGGCTACACCTTC. Protein sequence: CASSGTGYGYTF.

This clone has just one count. The CDR3 bases are TGTGCCAGCAGTTATCGCAGGCTGTCCTACAATGAGCAGTTCTTC. Amino acids: CASSYRRLSYNEQFF. The chain carries TRBV28 and TRBJ2-1; D remains unclear. V was cut by 4 bases and J by 1 base, with 11 bases left in between. The CDR3 extends over 15 amino acids. Germline CDR1 reads MDHEN; CDR2 reads SYDVKM.

V and J are TRBV5-6 and TRBJ1-2; possibly TRBD1 for D (5 bases). Germline loops: CDR1 SGHDT, CDR2 YYEEEE. The CDR3 extends over 15 amino acids. V was shortened by 4 bases and J by 4 bases, with 17 bases between the two germline ends. The CDR3 DNA follows: TGTGCCAGCAGCACTAGGGCAGGGATGGGCTATGGCTACACCTTC. Translated: CASSTRAGMGYGYTF.

The gene calls are TRBV6-5 and TRBJ1-4; 9 nucleotides align to TRBD1. This CDR3 region has 15 residues. Losses at the gene ends were 6 bases for V and 8 bases for J; bases not matched to a gene: 10. CDR1 MNHEY and CDR2 SVGAGI come from the germline V gene. CDR3 in DNA: TGTGCCAGCAGACCTCCCGGGACAGGGAGAGAAAAACTGTTTTTT. It translates to CASRPPGTGREKLFF.

The chain combines TRBV7-6 with TRBJ1-5; 7 positions match TRBD1. V lost 2 bases and J lost 1; bases outside the gene matches: 5. Per the germline V gene, CDR1 is SGHVS and CDR2 is FNYEAQ. The CDR3 runs 16 residues. In DNA form, the CDR3 reads TGTGCCAGCAGCTTACGACAGGGAATGAGCAATCAGCCCCAGCATTTT. This translates into CASSLRQGMSNQPQHF.

DNA of the CDR3: TGTGCCAGCAGCCCGACAGCCTACGAGCAGTACTTC. Protein: CASSPTAYEQYF. The chain carries TRBV11-2 and TRBJ2-7, with D perhaps TRBD1 (5 bases). This CDR3 contains 12 residues. Germline loops: CDR1 SGHAT, CDR2 FQNNGV. Trimming cost V 5 bases and J 2 bases, with 7 bases left between them.

The chain recombines TRBV3-1 (or the pseudogene TRBV3-2) with TRBJ2-3; 9 bases fit TRBD2. The CDR3 has 15 residues. The germline V gene has CDR1 LGHDT and CDR2 YNNKEL (reference sequence). Trimming removed 6 bases from V and 3 bases from J; junction bases left unmatched: 7. The CDR3 DNA sequence: TGTGCCAGCAGTCGTAGCGGGAGAGGTACAGATACGCAGTATTTT. Protein product: CASSRSGRGTDTQYF.